The 24 T cell receptor beta chains below come from one sample, sequenced in a study of T cells expressing NK-cell markers. TCRdb reprocessed the 5' RACE reads, with one entry per CDR3 protein and no DNA. Its table records about 110,000 distinct CDR3 sequences. The material sequenced was blood T cells: a sorted CD56 or NKG2C T cell subset, CD4+ or CD8+ T cells, or bulk PBMC T cells (not recorded which). Receptor source: a woman between 18 and 75 years old in good health.

V and J are TRBV20-1 and TRBJ1-1; TCRdb reports TRBD1, a call that lacks DNA to check it against. CDR1 is DFQATT and CDR2 is SNEGSKA in the germline V gene (reference sequence). CDR3 length equals 14 residues. The CDR3 loop reads CSARADRGDTEAFF.

The V and J genes are TRBV27 and TRBJ2-7; the TCRdb D gene call, TRBD1, has no DNA to confirm it. The CDR3 is 14 amino acids. Germline V gene sequence: CDR1 MNHEY, CDR2 SMNVEV (reference sequence). CDR3: CASSWGQGASEQYF.

J is TRBJ1-1 and V is TRBV12-3 or TRBV12-4. This CDR3 has 11 residues. CDR3 loop: CASSFGPSAFF.

The chain joins TRBV27 to TRBJ1-5; TCRdb returns TRBD1, unconfirmable since there is no DNA. Germline values: CDR1 MNHEY, CDR2 SMNVEV (reference sequence). The CDR3 runs 15 residues. The CDR3 spells CASSLSKGVNQPQHF.

The J gene is TRBJ2-2, the V gene TRBV2; TCRdb's D gene call, TRBD1, goes unchecked for lack of DNA. The CDR3 is made up of 14 amino acids. The germline gives CDR1 SNHLY, CDR2 FYNNEI. This CDR3 is CASSPDSYTGELFF.

The chain uses TRBV7-2 and TRBJ2-7. The CDR3 is 15 amino acids. Germline CDR1 reads SGHTA; CDR2 reads FQGNSA. The CDR3 sequence: CASSLGQGIFHEQYF.

This chain joins TRBV28 and TRBJ1-3. Germline-derived CDR1 and CDR2 are MDHEN and SYDVKM. This CDR3 contains 14 residues. The CDR3 loop is CASSVDGSGNTIYF.

The V and J genes are TRBV11-2 and TRBJ2-2; TCRdb calls TRBD1, which cannot be checked without DNA. This CDR3 region has 17 residues. CDR1 is SGHAT, CDR2 FQNNGV, per germline. CDR3 loop: CASSRTRDAENTGELFF.

The chain is built from TRBV20-1 and TRBJ1-6. This CDR3 has 16 amino acids. Germline values: CDR1 DFQATT, CDR2 SNEGSKA (reference sequence). The CDR3 sequence: CSATDTESSYNSPLHF.

V gene TRBV27 combines with J gene TRBJ2-5; lacking DNA, the TRBD1 call made by TCRdb goes unchecked. The CDR3 spans 16 residues. Germline V CDR1 and CDR2: MNHEY, SMNVEV (reference sequence). CDR3 protein: CASSPTSGQHEETQYF.

CDR3 residues: CASSVETGDPEQYF. The chain links TRBV9 to TRBJ2-7; TCRdb gives TRBD1 as the D gene, but with no DNA this cannot be confirmed. Germline lookup yields CDR1 SGDLS and CDR2 YYNGEE. CDR3 length equals 14 residues. Using reference TRBV9 and TRBJ2-7 for the parts outside the CDR3, the full variable domain is DSGVTQTPKHLITATGQRVTLRCSPRSGDLSVYWYQQSLDQGLQFLIQYYNGEERAKGNILERFSAQQFPDLHSELNLSSLELGDSALYFCASSVETGDPEQYFGPGTRLTVT.

The chain has TRBV6-6 and TRBJ2-1. CDR3 size: 13 residues. Germline-derived CDR1 and CDR2 are MNHNY and SVGAGI (reference sequence). The CDR3 sequence: CASSYYDPREQFF.

The gene calls are TRBV9 and TRBJ2-7. The CDR3 runs to 14 residues. Germline loops: CDR1 SGDLS, CDR2 YYNGEE. The CDR3 is CASSVAGNPYEQYF.

The chain has TRBV7-9 and TRBJ2-2; TCRdb picks TRBD1, but there is no DNA to check that call. This CDR3 is 14 amino acids long. Germline V gene data show CDR1 as SEHNR and CDR2 as FQNEAQ (reference sequence). The CDR3 sequence is CASSPGTFTGELFF.

The V call is TRBV7-9, the J call TRBJ1-5; TCRdb calls TRBD1, which cannot be checked without DNA. CDR3 size: 14 residues. Per germline, CDR1 SEHNR and CDR2 FQNEAQ (reference sequence). The CDR3 spells CASSVEGAYQPQHF.

The V and J genes are TRBV28 and TRBJ1-4; TCRdb's D gene call, TRBD1, goes unchecked for lack of DNA. There are 15 residues in the CDR3. Germline CDR1 reads MDHEN; CDR2 reads SYDVKM. CDR3 amino acids: CASSYFDRVHEKLFF.

The V and J genes are TRBV29-1 and TRBJ2-1; there is no DNA to check the TCRdb D call of TRBD2. The CDR3 covers 19 residues. Germline V gene sequence: CDR1 SQVTM, CDR2 ANQGSEA. The CDR3 is CSVEDLEDRVISGSGEQFF.

V usage is TRBV7-9 and J usage is TRBJ2-3. This CDR3 is built from 12 residues. CDR1 and CDR2 (germline): SEHNR, FQNEAQ (reference sequence). CDR3 amino acids: CASSPIGGTQYF.

The chain is built from TRBV19 and TRBJ2-1. This CDR3 has 17 amino acids. Per germline, CDR1 LNHDA and CDR2 SQIVND (reference sequence). The CDR3 here is CASSMVHSGYPYNEQFF.

The chain is built from TRBV7-9 and TRBJ2-1; TCRdb calls TRBD1, which cannot be checked without DNA. Germline V gene lookup returns CDR1 SEHNR and CDR2 FQNEAQ (reference sequence). The CDR3 loop spans 15 amino acids. The CDR3 reads CASSLVGGNYNEQFF.

The chain is built from TRBV24-1 and TRBJ2-2; without DNA, the TCRdb call of TRBD2 cannot be checked. CDR1 and CDR2 (germline): KGHDR, SFDVKD. The CDR3 totals 17 residues. The chain's CDR3 is CATSGKGLGLNTGELFF.

V usage is TRBV2 and J usage is TRBJ2-3. Germline CDR1 is SNHLY and CDR2 is FYNNEI. The CDR3 covers 14 residues. The CDR3 loop reads CASSPGLATDTQYF.

This chain joins TRBV18 and TRBJ2-7; TCRdb selects TRBD1, and the lack of DNA leaves this call unchecked. The CDR3 extends over 15 amino acids. Germline V gives CDR1 KGHSH, CDR2 LQKENI. CDR3 in amino acids: CASSPLGQTIYEQYF.

This chain links TRBV27 with TRBJ2-7. The CDR3 has 13 amino acids. Germline CDR1 MNHEY, CDR2 SMNVEV (reference sequence). The CDR3 reads CASSLAGVYEQYF.